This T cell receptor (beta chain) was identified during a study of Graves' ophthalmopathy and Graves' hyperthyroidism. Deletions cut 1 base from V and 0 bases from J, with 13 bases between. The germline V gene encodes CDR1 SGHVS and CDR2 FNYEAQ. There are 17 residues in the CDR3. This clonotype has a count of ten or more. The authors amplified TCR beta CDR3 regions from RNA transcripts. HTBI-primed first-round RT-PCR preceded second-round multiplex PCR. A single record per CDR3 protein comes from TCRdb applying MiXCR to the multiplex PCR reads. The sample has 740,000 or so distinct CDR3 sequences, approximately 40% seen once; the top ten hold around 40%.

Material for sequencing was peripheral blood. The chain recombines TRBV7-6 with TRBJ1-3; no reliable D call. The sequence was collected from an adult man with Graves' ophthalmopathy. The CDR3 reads CASSLETALSSGNTIYF. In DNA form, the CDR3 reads TGTGCCAGCAGCTTAGAAACAGCCCTGAGCTCTGGAAACACCATATATTTT. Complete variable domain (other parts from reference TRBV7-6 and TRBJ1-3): GAGVSQSPRYKVTKRGQDVALRCDPISGHVSLYWYRQALGQGPEFLTYFNYEAQQDKSGLPNDRFSAERPEGSISTLTIQRTEQRDSAMYRCASSLETALSSGNTIYFGEGSWLTVV.